These 17 T cell receptor beta chains were all obtained from the same sample, sequenced in a study of vaccination and CD4 T cells after COVID-19. The assay that was used to sequence DNA from cultured CD4+ T cells was the Oncomine TCR Beta short-read assay. MiXCR, run by TCRdb on the PCR reads, gives a single entry per CDR3 protein. Here the sample spans more than 13,000 distinct CDR3 sequences, around 74% being singletons. What these receptors recognize is not known. Noted treatment: approximately nine-day PBMC culture with coronavirus spike peptide pools or control peptides (ViraFEST assay). Sequenced sample: CD4+ T cells from blood, cultured in vitro. The receptors here all came from a human donor who had recovered from COVID-19.

The rearrangement uses TRBV25-1 and TRBJ2-6, with D perhaps TRBD1 (5 bases). The germline V gene has CDR1 MGHDK and CDR2 SYGVNS. The CDR3 totals 17 residues. Deletions cut 8 bases from V and 2 bases from J, with 19 bases between. The CDR3 bases are TGTGCCAGCCTTGGGTCGCAGGGCCCAGCTGGGGCCAACGTCCTGACTTTC. Translation: CASLGSQGPAGANVLTF.

The chain joins TRBV12-3 or TRBV12-4 to TRBJ1-2; D is uncertain. The CDR3 runs 13 residues. The V gene lost 6 bases and the J gene lost 4 bases, with 12 bases spanning the gap. DNA for the CDR3: TGTGCCAGCAGCCCCTCCGGTTCCTATGGCTACACCTTC. Protein sequence: CASSPSGSYGYTF.

The chain carries TRBV6-1 and TRBJ1-3, with no clear D. Germline assignment: CDR1 MNHNS and CDR2 SASEGT. This CDR3 has 14 residues. Trimming left V 0 bases short and J 4 bases short, with 7 bases between. CDR3 amino acids: CASSEARQGNTIYF. The DNA of the CDR3 is TGTGCCAGCAGTGAAGCGCGGCAGGGAAACACCATATATTTT.

The rearrangement uses TRBV24-1 and TRBJ2-3, with 7 bases identical to TRBD1. The germline V gene encodes CDR1 KGHDR and CDR2 SFDVKD. CDR3 length equals 14 residues. V lost 7 bases, J lost 1 base, and 4 bases stayed unmatched. This CDR3 reads CATSVTGGTDTQYF. DNA of the CDR3: TGTGCCACCAGCGTTACAGGGGGCACAGATACGCAGTATTTT.

This clonotype was seen more than once but under ten times. The CDR3 reads CSARGGATEQPQHF. In DNA, the CDR3 is TGCAGTGCTAGAGGTGGGGCGACAGAACAGCCCCAGCATTTT. The chain links TRBV20-1 to TRBJ1-5; tentatively, D is TRBD1 (5 bases). Germline V gene lookup returns CDR1 DFQATT and CDR2 SNEGSKA (reference sequence). The CDR3 has 14 residues. Trimming shortened V by 1 base and J by 7 bases, and 14 bases separated the two germline ends.

This chain connects TRBV18 to TRBJ1-6; tentatively, D is TRBD1 (5 bases). Germline values: CDR1 KGHSH, CDR2 LQKENI. The CDR3 contains 13 residues. Trimming left V 2 bases short and J 8 bases short, with 7 bases between. The CDR3 is CASSPGRDSPLHF. The CDR3 DNA sequence: TGTGCCAGCTCACCAGGCAGGGATTCACCCCTCCACTTT.

V and J are TRBV20-1 and TRBJ2-3, with D perhaps TRBD1 or TRBD2 (6 bases each). V lost 1 base and J 5 bases, leaving 19 bases between the germline ends. This CDR3 spans 16 amino acids. Looked up from germline, CDR1 is DFQATT and CDR2 is SNEGSKA (reference sequence). The CDR3 region is CSARGGAIVGGDTQYF. The CDR3 coding sequence is TGCAGTGCTAGAGGGGGGGCTATAGTAGGTGGAGATACGCAGTATTTT.

This clonotype occurred once. The chain is built from TRBV20-1 and TRBJ2-7, with 8 bases matching TRBD2. CDR1 and CDR2 (germline): DFQATT, SNEGSKA (reference sequence). The junction had 5 bases not matched to a gene; V was cut back by 2 bases and J by 2 bases. The CDR3 has 14 residues. The CDR3 coding sequence is TGCAGTGCTAGATCTAGCGGGCTTCCCTACGAGCAGTACTTC. Its protein is CSARSSGLPYEQYF.

The chain links TRBV27 to TRBJ1-5; D call uncertain. CDR3 size: 14 residues. Germline-derived CDR1 and CDR2 are MNHEY and SMNVEV (reference sequence). V gave up 2 bases and J gave up 2 bases, with 7 bases separating them. This chain's CDR3 is CASSLIQGNQPQHF. The CDR3 DNA reads as TGTGCCAGCAGTTTAATCCAGGGCAATCAGCCCCAGCATTTT.

The rearrangement links TRBV30 to TRBJ2-1; 8 nucleotides match TRBD2. The V gene end was trimmed by 4 bases and the J gene end by 14 bases; junction bases not matched to a gene: 7. This CDR3 has 11 residues. Germline V lookup: CDR1 GTSNPN, CDR2 SVGIG (reference sequence). The CDR3 region is CAWKLAVEEFF. The CDR3 DNA follows: TGTGCCTGGAAACTAGCGGTCGAGGAGTTCTTC.

The chain couples TRBV5-4 to TRBJ2-3, with a weak D call TRBD2 (6 bases). The ends were cut back, 4 bases at V and 1 base at J, with 13 bases in the middle. The CDR3 totals 15 residues. Germline assignment: CDR1 SGHNT and CDR2 YYREEE (reference sequence). CDR3 protein: CASSIQGGGTDTQYF. DNA for the CDR3: TGTGCCAGCAGCATCCAGGGCGGGGGCACAGATACGCAGTATTTT.

The rearrangement uses TRBV20-1 and TRBJ1-2; weak D call: TRBD1 (6 bases). Trimming stripped 0 bases from V and 3 bases from J, with 14 bases between. Germline lookup yields CDR1 DFQATT and CDR2 SNEGSKA (reference sequence). The CDR3 sequence is 15 residues long. DNA of the CDR3: TGCAGTGCTAGAGATACCGGAGGGGGGGACTATGGCTACACCTTC. The encoded protein is CSARDTGGGDYGYTF.

The CDR3 coding sequence is TGCAGTGCTAGACCACAGTACAATGAGCAGTTCTTC. Protein sequence: CSARPQYNEQFF. This chain connects TRBV20-1 to TRBJ2-1; the D is unclear. V was pared by 2 bases and J by 4 bases, with 6 bases between. Per the germline V gene, CDR1 is DFQATT and CDR2 is SNEGSKA (reference sequence). This CDR3 is built from 12 residues.

The chain employs TRBV2 and TRBJ1-1, with 8 bases that match TRBD1. CDR3 length: 13 residues. Germline lookup yields CDR1 SNHLY and CDR2 FYNNEI. Trimming cost V 5 bases and J 9 bases; bases outside gene matches: 8. The CDR3 here is CASSLRQGAQAFF. The CDR3 DNA sequence: TGTGCCAGCAGTCTCCGGCAGGGGGCCCAAGCTTTCTTT.

CDR3 loop: CASSLAGGPGFEQFF. The CDR3 DNA sequence: TGTGCCAGCAGCTTAGCGGGAGGGCCTGGTTTCGAGCAGTTCTTC. The chain employs TRBV11-3 and TRBJ2-1, with 8 bases identical to TRBD2. Germline lookup yields CDR1 SGHNT and CDR2 YENEEA. The CDR3 spans 15 residues. V trimming: 1 base; J trimming: 10 bases; junction bases outside the gene matches: 9.

This rearrangement joins TRBV6-1 to TRBJ2-2; 8 nucleotides agree with TRBD1. After removal of 7 bases from V and 4 bases from J, the junction contained 8 bases not matched to a gene. This CDR3 comprises 15 residues. Looked up from germline, CDR1 is MNHNS and CDR2 is SASEGT. The CDR3 DNA follows: TGTGCCAGCAACACAGGGGGATCGGGCACCGGGGAGCTGTTTTTT. Translated: CASNTGGSGTGELFF.

The chain uses TRBV7-8 and TRBJ2-2; 8 bases are shared with TRBD2. J lost 6 bases, V lost 1 base, and 1 base had no gene match. The CDR3 totals 14 residues. CDR1 SGHVS and CDR2 FQNEAQ come from the germline V gene. The CDR3 loop reads CASSLGTSSGELFF. The CDR3 nucleotides read TGTGCCAGCAGCTTAGGGACTAGCTCCGGGGAGCTGTTTTTT.